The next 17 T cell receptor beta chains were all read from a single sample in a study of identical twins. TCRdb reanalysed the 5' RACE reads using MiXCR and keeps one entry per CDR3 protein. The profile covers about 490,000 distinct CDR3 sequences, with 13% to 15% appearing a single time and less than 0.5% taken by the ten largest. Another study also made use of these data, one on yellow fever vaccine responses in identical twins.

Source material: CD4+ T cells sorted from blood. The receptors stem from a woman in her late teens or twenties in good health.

The CDR3 here is CASSTGQGWVTQYF. In DNA, the CDR3 is TGTGCCAGCAGTACCGGACAGGGATGGGTTACGCAGTATTTT. V and J are TRBV6-2 or TRBV6-3 and TRBJ2-3; 8 bases align to TRBD1. Germline V gene lookup returns CDR1 MNHEY and CDR2 SVGEGT. The CDR3 loop spans 14 amino acids. Trimming cost V 5 bases and J 8 bases; bases outside gene matches: 9.

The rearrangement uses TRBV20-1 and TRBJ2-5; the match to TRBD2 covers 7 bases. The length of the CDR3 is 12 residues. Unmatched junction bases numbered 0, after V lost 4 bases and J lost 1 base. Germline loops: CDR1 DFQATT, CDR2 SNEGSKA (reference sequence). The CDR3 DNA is TGCAGTGCTACTAGCGGCCAAGAGACCCAGTACTTC. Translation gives CSATSGQETQYF.

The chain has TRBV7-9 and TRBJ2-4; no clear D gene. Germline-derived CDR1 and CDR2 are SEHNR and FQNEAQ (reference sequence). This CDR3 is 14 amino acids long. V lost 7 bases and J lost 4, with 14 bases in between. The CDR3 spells CASTPRTLKNIQYF. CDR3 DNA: TGTGCCAGCACTCCTAGAACCCTTAAAAACATTCAGTACTTC.

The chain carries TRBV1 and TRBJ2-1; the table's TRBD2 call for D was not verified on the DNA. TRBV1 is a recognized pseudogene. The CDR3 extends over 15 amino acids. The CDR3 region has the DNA TGCACCAGCAGCCAAGCTAGCGGGAGGGTCAATGAGCAGTTCTTC. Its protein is CTSSQASGRVNEQFF.

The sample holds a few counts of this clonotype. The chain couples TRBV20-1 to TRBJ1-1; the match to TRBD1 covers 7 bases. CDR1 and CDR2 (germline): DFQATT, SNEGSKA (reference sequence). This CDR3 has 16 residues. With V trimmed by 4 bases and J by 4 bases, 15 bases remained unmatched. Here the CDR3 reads CSAKGAGSVQGTEAFF. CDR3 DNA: TGCAGTGCTAAGGGGGCAGGCAGCGTCCAGGGCACTGAAGCTTTCTTT.

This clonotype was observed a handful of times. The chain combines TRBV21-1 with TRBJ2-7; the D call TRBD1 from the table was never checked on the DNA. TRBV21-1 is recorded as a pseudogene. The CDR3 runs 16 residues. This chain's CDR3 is CASSPPPNRGPYEQYV. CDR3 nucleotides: TGTGCCAGCAGCCCCCCACCGAACAGGGGGCCCTACGAGCAGTACGTC.

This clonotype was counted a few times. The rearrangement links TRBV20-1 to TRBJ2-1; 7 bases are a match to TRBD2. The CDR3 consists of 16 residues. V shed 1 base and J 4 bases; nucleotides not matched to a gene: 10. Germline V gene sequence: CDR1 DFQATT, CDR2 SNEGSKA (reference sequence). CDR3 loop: CSARAPGGSGYNEQFF. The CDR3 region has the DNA TGCAGTGCTAGAGCCCCGGGGGGTAGCGGATACAATGAGCAGTTCTTC.

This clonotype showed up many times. CDR3 sequence (DNA): TGTGCCAGCAGCACAGGAAGCAATGAATCGAAGCAGTTCTTC. Encoded protein: CASSTGSNESKQFF. The chain links TRBV5-5 to TRBJ2-1; D is possibly TRBD1 (5 bases). The CDR3 spans 14 residues. V lost 4 bases, J lost 11 bases, and 19 bases lay in between. Per the germline V gene, CDR1 is SGHKS and CDR2 is YYEKEE (reference sequence). Complete variable domain (other parts from reference TRBV5-5 and TRBJ2-1): DAGVTQSPTHLIKTRGQQVTLRCSPISGHKSVSWYQQVLGQGPQFIFQYYEKEERGRGNFPDRFSARQFPNYSSELNVNALLLGDSALYLCASSTGSNESKQFFGPGTRLTVL.

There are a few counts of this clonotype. The CDR3 DNA reads as TGTGCCAGCAGCCAAGATCTTGGGGGGAGCTCCTACAATGAGCAGTTCTTC. Its translation: CASSQDLGGSSYNEQFF. V and J are TRBV3-1 and TRBJ2-1; D may be TRBD2 (6 bases). The CDR3 is made up of 17 amino acids. From germline, CDR1 is LGHDT and CDR2 YNNKEL (reference sequence). V shed 0 bases and J shed 0 bases, with 12 bases lying between them.

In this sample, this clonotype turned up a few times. This CDR3 reads CASSPLGLAGRETQYF. The CDR3 nucleotides are TGTGCCAGCAGCCCACTAGGACTAGCGGGCCGGGAGACCCAGTACTTC. The rearrangement uses TRBV12-3 or TRBV12-4 and TRBJ2-5, with 11 positions matching TRBD2. Losses at the gene ends were 6 bases for V and 5 bases for J; bases not matched to a gene: 11. The CDR3 runs to 16 residues.

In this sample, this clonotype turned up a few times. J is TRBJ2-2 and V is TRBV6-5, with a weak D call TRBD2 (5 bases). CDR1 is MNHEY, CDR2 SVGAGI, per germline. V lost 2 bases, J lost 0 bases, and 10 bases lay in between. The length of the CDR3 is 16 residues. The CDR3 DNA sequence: TGTGCCAGCAGTTACGCCCCGACTACGAACACCGGGGAGCTGTTTTTT. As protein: CASSYAPTTNTGELFF.

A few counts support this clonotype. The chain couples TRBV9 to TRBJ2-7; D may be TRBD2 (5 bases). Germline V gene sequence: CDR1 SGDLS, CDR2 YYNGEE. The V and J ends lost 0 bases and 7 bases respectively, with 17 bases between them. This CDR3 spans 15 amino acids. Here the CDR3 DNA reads TGTGCCAGCAGCGTAGGAATTGTCGGAACGGGGGAGCAGTACTTC. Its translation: CASSVGIVGTGEQYF. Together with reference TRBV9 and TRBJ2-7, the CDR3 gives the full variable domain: DSGVTQTPKHLITATGQRVTLRCSPRSGDLSVYWYQQSLDQGLQFLIQYYNGEERAKGNILERFSAQQFPDLHSELNLSSLELGDSALYFCASSVGIVGTGEQYFGPGTRLTVT.

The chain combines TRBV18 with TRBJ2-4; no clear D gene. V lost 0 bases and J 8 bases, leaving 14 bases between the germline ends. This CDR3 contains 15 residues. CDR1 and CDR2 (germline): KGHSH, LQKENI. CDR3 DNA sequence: TGTGCCAGCTCACCACCGGTTAGCCCCCGCGACATTCAGTACTTC. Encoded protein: CASSPPVSPRDIQYF.

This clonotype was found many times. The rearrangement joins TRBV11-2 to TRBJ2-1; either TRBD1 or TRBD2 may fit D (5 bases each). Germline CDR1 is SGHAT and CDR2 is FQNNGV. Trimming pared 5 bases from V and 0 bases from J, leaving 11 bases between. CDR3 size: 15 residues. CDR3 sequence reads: CASSHSGGSYNEQFF. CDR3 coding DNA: TGTGCCAGCAGCCACAGTGGGGGCTCCTACAATGAGCAGTTCTTC.

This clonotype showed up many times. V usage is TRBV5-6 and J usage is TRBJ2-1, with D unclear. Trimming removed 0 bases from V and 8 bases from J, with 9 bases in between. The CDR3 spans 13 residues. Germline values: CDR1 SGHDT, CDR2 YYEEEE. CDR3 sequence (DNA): TGTGCCAGCAGCTTGGGCCAGTTCGATGAGCAGTTCTTC. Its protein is CASSLGQFDEQFF.

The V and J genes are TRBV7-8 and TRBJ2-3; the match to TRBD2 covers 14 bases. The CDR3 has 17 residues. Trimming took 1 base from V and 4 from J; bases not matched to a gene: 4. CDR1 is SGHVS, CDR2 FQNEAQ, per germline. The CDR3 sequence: CASSLGRLAGGPDTQYF. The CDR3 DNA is TGTGCCAGCAGCTTAGGGAGACTAGCGGGGGGGCCAGATACGCAGTATTTT.

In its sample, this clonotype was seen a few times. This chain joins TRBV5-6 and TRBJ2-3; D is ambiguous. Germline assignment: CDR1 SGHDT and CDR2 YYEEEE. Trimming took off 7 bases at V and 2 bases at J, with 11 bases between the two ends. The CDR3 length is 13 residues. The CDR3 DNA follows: TGTGCCAGCTCCAGAGTAGCCACAGATACGCAGTATTTT. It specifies CASSRVATDTQYF.